The 10 T cell receptor beta chains below were found in one sample sequenced in a study of T-cell reconstitution after alpha-beta-depleted transplantation in children. The library targeted TCRbeta and was prepared with unique molecular identifiers. MiXCR, run by TCRdb on the PCR reads, gives a single entry per CDR3 protein. The table lists about 610,000 distinct CDR3 sequences, roughly a tenth of them singletons. Sequences were derived from PBMCs from the stem cell graft donor, sampled from the stem cell graft. The receptors originated from a human donor who donated a stem cell graft to a child with acute myeloid leukemia.

This clonotype came up many times. The genes are TRBV10-3 and TRBJ1-3; TRBD1 is a possible D gene (6 bases). This CDR3 is built from 15 residues. Looked up from germline, CDR1 is ENHRY and CDR2 is SYGVKD. The V end lost 4 bases, the J end lost 0 bases, and 10 bases lay between the germline ends. The DNA of the CDR3 is TGTGCCATCAGTGCCGGGACAAACTCTGGAAACACCATATATTTT. It yields the protein CAISAGTNSGNTIYF.

This chain links TRBV28 with TRBJ1-1; 9 bases agree with TRBD1. V dropped 5 bases and J dropped 4; count of bases not matched to a gene: 8. The CDR3 is made up of 15 amino acids. Looked up from germline, CDR1 is MDHEN and CDR2 is SYDVKM. The CDR3 DNA reads as TGTGCCAGCAGTCCTACGACAGGGGGGGTCACTGAAGCTTTCTTT. It codes for CASSPTTGGVTEAFF.

This chain connects TRBV27 to TRBJ2-7; D assignment may be TRBD1 or TRBD2 (5 bases each). Germline V CDR1 and CDR2: MNHEY, SMNVEV (reference sequence). This CDR3 contains 14 residues. Trimming took 2 bases from V and 6 from J, leaving 14 bases between them. The CDR3 nucleotides read TGTGCCAGCAGTTTAGGTTCTGGGGGACCCGAGCAGTACTTC. Translation gives CASSLGSGGPEQYF.

The V and J genes are TRBV20-1 and TRBJ1-1; 8 bases match TRBD1. After removal of 3 bases from V and 5 bases from J, the junction contained 5 bases not matched to a gene. Germline V gene lookup returns CDR1 DFQATT and CDR2 SNEGSKA (reference sequence). The CDR3 totals 13 residues. CDR3 coding DNA: TGCAGTGCTAGGACAGGGGTGGTGACTGAAGCTTTCTTT. It yields the protein CSARTGVVTEAFF.

Many counts were recorded for this clonotype. The chain links TRBV2 to TRBJ2-5, with 8 bases aligning to TRBD2. This CDR3 is 17 amino acids long. J gave up 5 bases and V 6 bases, and 17 bases lay outside the gene matches. Germline assignment: CDR1 SNHLY and CDR2 FYNNEI. CDR3 protein: CASSSTSGAGLGETQYF. The CDR3 nucleotides are TGTGCCAGCAGCTCCACCTCAGGAGCGGGACTAGGGGAGACCCAGTACTTC.

CDR3 sequence: CASSLKTGASPLHF. The CDR3 DNA follows: TGTGCCAGCAGCCTTAAAACAGGGGCCTCACCCCTCCACTTT. The chain links TRBV27 to TRBJ1-6, with 7 bases aligning to TRBD1. This CDR3 region has 14 residues. In germline, CDR1 is MNHEY, CDR2 SMNVEV (reference sequence). The trim removed 6 bases at V and 10 bases at J, leaving 9 bases unmatched.

This clonotype was found a few times. This chain connects TRBV7-4 to TRBJ2-1; a possible D gene is TRBD2 (6 bases). Per the germline V gene, CDR1 is SGHVT and CDR2 is SQSDAQ. The CDR3 covers 17 residues. V was shortened by 0 bases and J by 2 bases, with 14 bases between the two germline ends. The CDR3 DNA reads as TGTGCCAGCAGCTTAGCAGACCTAGCGACCACCTACAATGAGCAGTTCTTC. Its protein is CASSLADLATTYNEQFF. Using reference TRBV7-4 and TRBJ2-1 for the parts outside the CDR3, the full variable domain is GAGVSQSPRYKVAKRGRDVALRCDSISGHVTLYWYRQTLGQGSEVLTYSQSDAQRDKSGRPSGRFSAERPERSVSTLKIQRTEQGDSAVYLCASSLADLATTYNEQFFGPGTRLTVL.

This clonotype has just a few counts. The J gene is TRBJ2-1, the V gene TRBV20-1; D gene ambiguous. Germline CDR1 reads DFQATT; CDR2 reads SNEGSKA (reference sequence). The germline V and J ends were trimmed by 0 bases and 9 bases, with 18 bases remaining between them. The CDR3 length is 15 residues. The CDR3: CSARDSRLHDREQFF. As DNA, the CDR3 is TGCAGTGCTAGAGATTCCCGGCTTCATGATCGTGAGCAGTTCTTC.

This clonotype was detected ten times or more. V and J are TRBV12-3 or TRBV12-4 and TRBJ2-2; D is unresolved. V dropped 2 bases and J dropped 5 bases, with 9 bases sitting between them. CDR3 size: 14 residues. The CDR3: CASSLIGPTGELFF. The CDR3 DNA is TGTGCCAGCAGTTTAATCGGGCCGACCGGGGAGCTGTTTTTT.

There are a few counts of this clonotype. The chain joins TRBV20-1 to TRBJ2-7, with 11 bases that match TRBD2. J lost 0 bases, V lost 3 bases, and 1 base had no gene match. This CDR3 has 14 residues. CDR1 is DFQATT, CDR2 SNEGSKA, per germline (reference sequence). Written as DNA, the CDR3 is TGCAGTGCTAGCACTAGCGGGAGCTCCTACGAGCAGTACTTC. This sequence encodes CSASTSGSSYEQYF.